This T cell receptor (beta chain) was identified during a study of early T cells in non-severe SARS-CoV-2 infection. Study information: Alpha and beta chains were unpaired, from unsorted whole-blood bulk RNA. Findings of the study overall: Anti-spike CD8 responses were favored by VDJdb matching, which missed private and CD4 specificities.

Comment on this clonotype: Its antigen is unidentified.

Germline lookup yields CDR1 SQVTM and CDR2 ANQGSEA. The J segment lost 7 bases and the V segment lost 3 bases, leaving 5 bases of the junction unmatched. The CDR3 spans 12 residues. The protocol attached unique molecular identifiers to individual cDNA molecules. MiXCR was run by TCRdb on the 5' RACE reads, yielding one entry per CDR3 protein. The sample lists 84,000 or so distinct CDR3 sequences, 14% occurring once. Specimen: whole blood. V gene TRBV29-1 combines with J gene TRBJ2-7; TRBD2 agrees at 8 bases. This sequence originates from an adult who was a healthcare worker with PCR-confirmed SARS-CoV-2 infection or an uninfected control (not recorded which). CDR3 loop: CSVDAAGGEQYF. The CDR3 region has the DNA TGCAGCGTTGACGCGGCGGGAGGTGAGCAGTACTTC.